These 15 T cell receptor beta chains came from one sample sequenced in a study of T cell responses to AZD1222 COVID-19 vaccine. Clones were sequenced by immunoSEQ multiplex PCR, and TCRdb holds only the in-frame ones, with some missing. The sample shows approximately 180,000 clones, 85% to 90% of them seen only once. The specimen was peripheral blood, collected 28 days after the second AZD1222 dose. The receptors come from an adult who received the AZD1222 COVID-19 vaccine.

The V call is TRBV7-3, the J call TRBJ2-1, with D perhaps matching TRBD1 (5 bases). This CDR3 comprises 12 residues. Trimming took 2 bases from V and 8 from J, leaving 7 bases between them. Germline CDR1 reads SGHTA; CDR2 reads FQGTGA. The CDR3 loop is CASSLLGDEQFF. The CDR3 DNA reads as TGTGCCAGCAGCTTATTAGGGGATGAGCAGTTCTTC.

The chain is built from TRBV5-1 and TRBJ1-2; 8 positions agree with TRBD1. This CDR3 spans 15 amino acids. Trimming cost V 0 bases and J 2 bases; bases outside gene matches: 3. From germline, CDR1 is SGHRS and CDR2 YFSETQ. The CDR3 DNA sequence: TGCGCCAGCAGCTTGGAGGGACAGGAGAACTATGGCTACACCTTC. Translating gives CASSLEGQENYGYTF.

This clone has only one observation. The V and J genes are TRBV19 and TRBJ2-3; 11 bases agree with TRBD2. Germline CDR1 reads LNHDA; CDR2 reads SQIVND (reference sequence). V shed 6 bases, J shed 1 base, and the junction held 0 bases outside the gene matches. The CDR3 is 14 amino acids. CDR3 sequence (DNA): TGTGCCAGTAGACTAGCGGGAGGCACAGATACGCAGTATTTT. This translates into CASRLAGGTDTQYF.

The V gene is TRBV5-6, the J gene TRBJ1-4, with no clear D. Germline CDR1 is SGHDT and CDR2 is YYEEEE. V was cut by 4 bases and J by 6 bases, with 19 bases left in between. This CDR3 is 16 amino acids long. CDR3: CASSPKGRSAYEKLFF. DNA for the CDR3: TGTGCCAGCAGCCCCAAAGGACGGAGCGCCTATGAAAAACTGTTTTTT. Full variable domain (outside the CDR3, taken from reference TRBV5-6 and TRBJ1-4): DAGVTQSPTHLIKTRGQQVTLRCSPKSGHDTVSWYQQALGQGPQFIFQYYEEEERQRGNFPDRFSGHQFPNYSSELNVNALLLGDSALYLCASSPKGRSAYEKLFFGSGTQLSVL.

The chain recombines TRBV5-1 with TRBJ2-3, with D perhaps matching TRBD2 (6 bases). The CDR3 is 13 residues long. Germline CDR1 reads SGHRS; CDR2 reads YFSETQ. Trimming left V 2 bases short and J 5 bases short, with 9 bases between. The CDR3 bases are TGCGCCAGCAGCTTCGGGGGACTAGATACGCAGTATTTT. Protein: CASSFGGLDTQYF.

The chain carries TRBV28 and TRBJ2-7; 9 nucleotides line up with TRBD2. The CDR3 is 14 amino acids. The germline gives CDR1 MDHEN, CDR2 SYDVKM. V trimming: 7 bases; J trimming: 2 bases; junction bases outside the gene matches: 6. This CDR3 is CASIGGRAPYEQYF. DNA for the CDR3: TGTGCCAGCATCGGCGGGAGGGCTCCCTACGAGCAGTACTTC.

This chain uses TRBV6-7 with TRBJ2-7; the D gene could be TRBD1 or TRBD2 (5 bases each). TRBV6-7 is assigned to the ORF class and has an uncertain function. V was clipped by 0 bases and J by 5 bases, with 14 bases between them. This CDR3 has 15 amino acids. The DNA of the CDR3 is TGTGCCAGCAGTTACTCAAGGACGGTGGGGGACGAGCAGTACTTC. Translated, it gives CASSYSRTVGDEQYF.

The chain couples TRBV4-3 to TRBJ2-3; 13 nucleotides agree with TRBD2. Germline loops: CDR1 LGHNA, CDR2 YSLEER. The CDR3 consists of 17 residues. After removal of 0 bases from V and 5 bases from J, the junction contained 5 bases not matched to a gene. The CDR3 DNA reads TGCGCCAGCAGCCAAGAAACTAGCGGGAGGGCCAGAGATACGCAGTATTTT. Protein sequence: CASSQETSGRARDTQYF.

The sample holds one count of this clone. V and J are TRBV9 and TRBJ2-3; D not resolved. The CDR3 contains 11 residues. The germline V gene encodes CDR1 SGDLS and CDR2 YYNGEE. V was pared by 2 bases and J by 9 bases, with 7 bases between. The DNA for the CDR3 is TGTGCCAGCAGCGTTGGGGTAACGCAGTATTTT. It yields the protein CASSVGVTQYF.

V is TRBV11-2 and J is TRBJ1-2; D call uncertain. CDR3 length: 14 residues. Germline V gene sequence: CDR1 SGHAT, CDR2 FQNNGV. Trimming left V 5 bases short and J 2 bases short, with 12 bases between. The CDR3: CASSQTGKNYGYTF. The CDR3, as DNA: TGTGCCAGCAGCCAAACCGGGAAAAACTATGGCTACACCTTC.

The chain combines TRBV19 with TRBJ2-7; TRBD1 aligns across 8 bases. This CDR3 contains 15 residues. V trimming: 6 bases; J trimming: 4 bases; junction bases outside the gene matches: 11. Germline V gene lookup returns CDR1 LNHDA and CDR2 SQIVND (reference sequence). CDR3 sequence (DNA): TGTGCCAGTAGCCTAGGTCAGGGGGCGATTTACGAGCAGTACTTC. Translated: CASSLGQGAIYEQYF.

This clone is a singleton in its sample. V usage is TRBV5-1 and J usage is TRBJ1-4; no clear D. Trimming took 0 bases from V and 1 from J, leaving 10 bases between them. The germline gives CDR1 SGHRS, CDR2 YFSETQ. The CDR3 spans 16 residues. The CDR3 is CASSLALTVTNEKLFF. The CDR3 bases are TGCGCCAGCAGCTTGGCCCTGACGGTAACTAATGAAAAACTGTTTTTT.

The chain uses TRBV30 and TRBJ2-7, with TRBD1 matching 11 bases. The CDR3 length is 12 residues. V lost 5 bases to trimming and J lost 3 bases; unmatched junction nucleotides: 0. Germline CDR1 GTSNPN, CDR2 SVGIG (reference sequence). CDR3 amino acids: CAWGTGGYEQYF. The CDR3, as DNA: TGTGCCTGGGGGACAGGGGGCTACGAGCAGTACTTC.

The J gene is TRBJ2-3, the V gene TRBV9; 14 nucleotides match TRBD2. This CDR3 is 15 amino acids long. Germline CDR1 is SGDLS and CDR2 is YYNGEE. The ends lost 4 bases at V and 8 bases at J; junction bases unmatched: 6. DNA of the CDR3: TGTGCCAGCAGCTCGGGACTAGCGGGAGTAGCTACGCAGTATTTT. Amino acids: CASSSGLAGVATQYF.

This clone was seen a few times. This chain links TRBV6-2 or TRBV6-3 with TRBJ1-1, with no clear D. The CDR3 has 15 amino acids. V gave up 2 bases and J gave up 0 bases, with 10 bases separating them. CDR1 is MNHEY and CDR2 is SVGEGT in the germline V gene. The DNA for the CDR3 is TGTGCCAGCAGTTACGGGGTCGACATGAACACTGAAGCTTTCTTT. Residues: CASSYGVDMNTEAFF.